This entry describes one TCR beta chain. Its antigen remains unknown. The data are from a study of T cells in Graves' hyperthyroidism and ophthalmopathy. Broader study findings: Most expanded thyroid clonotypes above 0.001 also appeared in blood. Using 13 V-J features, a model discriminated ophthalmopathy from stable hyperthyroidism.

This CDR3 is built from 15 residues. Germline CDR1 reads LGHNA; CDR2 reads YSLEER. The V end lost 1 base, the J end lost 6 bases, and 12 bases lay between the germline ends. Amplification of TCR beta CDR3 regions was performed using RNA transcripts as template. The HTBI set primed first-round TCR CDR3 RT-PCR. MiXCR was run by TCRdb on the multiplex PCR reads, yielding one entry per CDR3 protein. The sample comprises 660,000 or so distinct CDR3 sequences, around 20% of which are singletons, and about 35% rests with the top ten. This TCR was recovered from a man younger than 45 with Graves' ophthalmopathy. The gene calls are TRBV4-3 and TRBJ1-4; D is uncertain. Sequencing was performed on blood. Here the CDR3 reads CASSQVWQDDEKLFF. CDR3 in DNA: TGCGCCAGCAGCCAAGTATGGCAGGATGATGAAAAACTGTTTTTT.